This is a list of T cell receptor beta chains from one sample in a study of CD8 T cells in Susac syndrome. Using its own MiXCR run on the immunoSEQ multiplex PCR reads, TCRdb lists one record per CDR3 protein. The table records about 160,000 distinct CDR3 sequences, 90% to 96% of them present only once. The sequenced sample was CD4+ T cells from PBMCs. The receptors stem from a human donor with Susac syndrome. Both conserved end residues are part of each CDR3. The D gene is left open where the match is weak. Clone size, where shown, is once, few, many, or a class for clones that have expanded.

j_gene	abundance	d_gene	v_gene	CDR3nt	CDR3aa
TRBJ1-1	NA	TRBD1	TRBV6-5	TGTGCCAGCAGACCAGGGGGAAACACTGAAGCTTTCTTT	CASRPGGNTEAFF
TRBJ1-2	NA	NA	TRBV29-1	TGCAGCGTCGCACAGCCACCCTATGGCTACACCTTC	CSVAQPPYGYTF
TRBJ1-6	NA	NA	TRBV2	TGTGCCAGCAGTGTCGTGGATTCACCCCTCCACTTT	CASSVVDSPLHF
TRBJ2-2	NA	NA	TRBV6-1	TGTGCCAGCAGTCCATTGCTAGAGGCTGCGAACACCGGGGAGCTGTTTTTT	CASSPLLEAANTGELFF
TRBJ1-1	NA	NA	TRBV30	TGTGCCTGGAGGAATGGGGGATACACTGAAGCTTTCTTT	CAWRNGGYTEAFF
TRBJ1-2	NA	NA	TRBV24-1	TGTGCCACCAGTGAAGGACGGATGTCCTATGGCTACACCTTC	CATSEGRMSYGYTF
TRBJ1-4	NA	NA	TRBV12-3/TRBV12-4	TGTGCCAGCAGTTTACTGACGACGGCTAAACTGTTTTTT	CASSLLTTAKLFF
TRBJ2-4	once	NA	TRBV7-8	TGTGCCAGCAGCTCTTGGGACGGAATAAGAAACATTCAGTACTTC	CASSSWDGIRNIQYF
TRBJ2-3	NA	NA	TRBV11-1	TGTGCCAGCAGACCTCTGCGGGATACGCAGTATTTT	CASRPLRDTQYF
TRBJ1-5	NA	NA	TRBV11-2	TGTGCCAGCAGCTTATTTGAGGGCCCTAGCCCCCAGCATTTT	CASSLFEGPSPQHF
TRBJ2-3	NA	NA	TRBV29-1	TGCAGCGTGCACCGTCCCCCAGATACGCAGTATTTT	CSVHRPPDTQYF
TRBJ1-5	NA	TRBD1	TRBV28	TGTGCCAGCAGTTCAGGGACAGGGGGCAAGGGAGGGGTTTATAGCAATCAGCCCCAGCATTTT	CASSSGTGGKGGVYSNQPQHF